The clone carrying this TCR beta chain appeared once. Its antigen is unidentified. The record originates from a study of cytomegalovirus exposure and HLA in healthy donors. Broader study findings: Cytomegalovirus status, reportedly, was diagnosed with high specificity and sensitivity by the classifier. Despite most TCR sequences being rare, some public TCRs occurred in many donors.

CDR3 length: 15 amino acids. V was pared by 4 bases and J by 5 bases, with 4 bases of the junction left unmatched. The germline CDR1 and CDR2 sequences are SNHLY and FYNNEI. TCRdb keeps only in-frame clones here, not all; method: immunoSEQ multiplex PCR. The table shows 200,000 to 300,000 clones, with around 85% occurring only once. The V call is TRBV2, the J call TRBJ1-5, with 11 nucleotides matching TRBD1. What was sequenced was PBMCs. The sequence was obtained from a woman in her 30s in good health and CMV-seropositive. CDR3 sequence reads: CASSAWTGGDQPQHF. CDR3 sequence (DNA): TGTGCCAGCAGTGCCTGGACAGGGGGCGATCAGCCCCAGCATTTT.